This T cell receptor beta chain came from a study of blood T cell repertoires in COVID-19 (dated by TCRdb to the early 2020s). At the level of the whole study: Collaborator samples came from the United States, Italy and Spain and covered acute and convalescent phases of COVID-19. The repertoires were released in a freely available public database intended as a resource for research on the immune response to SARS-CoV-2. The sample metadata nearly always contained a de-identified subject ID, COVID-19 status, age in years and sex. The samples were drawn from the first 160 participants of the ongoing ImmuneRACE study and from about 1,200 subjects provided by 6 global collaborators. The prospective study material was composed of cDNA or gDNA derived from T cells, B-cell-depleted T cells, or PBMCs. The dataset comprised deeply sampled blood TCRbeta repertoires from subjects exposed to, actively infected with, or recovered from COVID-19. HLA class I and class II types, where available, came from metadata supplied by the sample provider rather than from assay-based typing.

Here is what the overall study found, with its caveats: Clinical and demographic metadata were provided uncurated, with the amount varying by source and participant.

Collaborating institutions collected whole blood in K2EDTA tubes following their own protocols. For TCRbeta analysis, collaborators shipped samples in one of three forms: frozen whole blood, isolated PBMCs, or DNA extracted from either of those sample types. This clone was observed a handful of times. Its antigen is unknown. No qualities accompany the bases; no much larger clone lies one base away. Based on the germline V gene (reference sequence), the CDR1 and CDR2 sequences are LNHDA and SQIVND. From V the trimming removes 6 bases and from J it removes 5 bases, while the gene matches leave 6 bases of the junction unaccounted for. The CDR3, from cysteine to phenylalanine, totals 14 residues. Kept here is only the CDR3 DNA, which spans 42 bases and is read in frame from base 1. TCRbeta CDR3 regions were amplified from genomic DNA by means of the immunoSEQ Assay, a bias-controlled multiplex PCR. The paper's processing steps were these. The number of nucleated cells in each sample was estimated from the amplification of reference gene primers within the assay. To quantify the absolute abundance of each unique TCRbeta CDR3 rearrangement, sequence reads were collapsed and filtered. Productive Simpson clonality was computed per sample as the square root of Simpson's diversity index over productive rearrangements. As stored in TCRdb, this immuneACCESS dataset retains in-frame rearrangements with V and J assigned. A fraction of the clones does not appear; measured against another copy, unresolved V genes explain less than half of the discrepancy, and the remainder lacks a known reason. V, J and clone size are those of that table, while D and trimming were read from the DNA. For this sample the table gives about 140,000 clones, of which more than 75% were detected only once. The ten largest clones represent roughly 4% of the sample.

The specimen sequenced was peripheral blood. The chain uses TRBV19 and TRBJ1-5, and 8 bases in between align with TRBD1. The source of this sequence is a woman older than 75 with acute or convalescent COVID-19. CDR3 loop: CASSDRGNYQPQHF. The DNA is as follows: TGTGCCAGTAGCGACAGGGGAAACTATCAGCCCCAGCATTTT.